This T cell receptor (beta chain) emerged from a study of T cell responses to AZD1222 COVID-19 vaccine. Study-level information: It was second doses at about 4 or about 12 weeks that were pooled. Findings of the study overall: Repertoire collection took place solely once the T cell response had peaked. Rises in breadth and depth of Spike-specific TCRs came after two AZD1222 doses.

Trimming pared 0 bases from V and 3 bases from J, leaving 11 bases between. Germline V gene lookup returns CDR1 MGHRA and CDR2 YSYEKL. The CDR3 is 15 amino acids. Remarks on this clone: Its cognate antigen is unknown.

The assay was immunoSEQ multiplex PCR, and TCRdb's table has in-frame clones only and misses some. The repertoire holds fewer than 150,000 clones, about 80% seen once, with roughly 4% in the top ten. The sequence derives from an adult in good health. The sequencing used peripheral blood, collected on day 0 of AZD1222 vaccination. The rearrangement links TRBV4-1 to TRBJ1-2; no reliable D call. The chain's CDR3 is CASSQDVGGYYGYTF. CDR3 in DNA: TGCGCCAGCAGCCAAGATGTCGGCGGATACTATGGCTACACCTTC.